This is a list of T cell receptor beta chains from one sample in a study of response to subunit inactivated influenza vaccine. TCRdb ran MiXCR on the RT-PCR reads and lists one entry per CDR3 protein. The sample consists of around 710,000 distinct CDR3 sequences, around 14% of them appearing once. Sequenced here: PBMCs from blood, sampled roughly 15 days before vaccination. Receptors were obtained from a man aged 45 to 65 who received an inactivated influenza vaccine. Each CDR3 is given with its conserved first and last residue. The D gene is left open where the match is weak. Only part of the rows carry a size: once, few, many, or a class if the clone is expanded.

TRBJ2-3 | TRBV12-3/TRBV12-4 | - | TRBD2 | CASSLGRGGRGRGDTQYF | TGTGCCAGCAGTTTAGGTCGGGGGGGCAGGGGAAGAGGGGATACGCAGTATTTT
TRBJ2-3 | TRBV20-1 | few | - | CSARGVATLWDTQYF | TGCAGTGCTAGGGGGGTAGCCACCCTCTGGGATACGCAGTATTTT
TRBJ1-2 | TRBV18 | many | TRBD1 | CASSAGQGYGYTF | TGTGCCAGCTCAGCCGGACAGGGCTATGGCTACACCTTC
TRBJ2-7 | TRBV6-2/TRBV6-3 | few | - | CASSYASYLYGTELEQYF | TGTGCCAGCAGTTACGCGTCCTACCTTTACGGGACTGAGCTAGAGCAGTACTTC
TRBJ2-1 | TRBV5-1 | few | - | CASSPGVAHNEQFF | TGCGCCAGCAGTCCCGGAGTAGCTCACAATGAGCAGTTCTTC
TRBJ2-2 | TRBV2 | - | TRBD1 | CASSEAEGTGFIGELFF | TGTGCCAGCAGTGAAGCCGAGGGGACAGGGTTTATCGGGGAGCTGTTTTTT
TRBJ2-7 | TRBV20-1 | - | - | CSAKIMAGSYEQYF | TGCAGTGCTAAAATTATGGCAGGGTCCTACGAGCAGTACTTC
TRBJ2-7 | TRBV4-3 | few | TRBD1 | CASSQYAGQGAPEQYF | TGCGCCAGCAGCCAGTACGCGGGACAGGGGGCTCCCGAGCAGTACTTC
TRBJ2-5 | TRBV20-1 | few | - | CSARDHSATQYF | TGCAGTGCTAGAGATCACAGCGCGACCCAGTACTTC
TRBJ1-5 | TRBV12-3/TRBV12-4 | - | - | CASTAGSRLNQPQHF | TGTGCCAGCACCGCCGGTAGTCGCCTCAATCAGCCCCAGCATTTT
TRBJ2-2 | TRBV7-2 | many | - | CASSLLYPGELFF | TGTGCCAGCAGCTTACTATATCCCGGGGAGCTGTTTTTT
TRBJ2-6 | TRBV11-2 | - | - | CASSLDRGSGANVLTF | TGTGCCAGCAGCTTAGACAGGGGCTCTGGGGCCAACGTCCTGACTTTC
TRBJ2-7 | TRBV29-1 | - | - | CSVVGVHFYEQYF | TGCAGCGTTGTAGGGGTACATTTTTACGAGCAGTACTTC
TRBJ1-4 | TRBV6-2/TRBV6-3 | - | - | CASSRHQDGNEKLFF | TGTGCCAGCAGTCGCCACCAGGACGGGAATGAAAAACTGTTTTTT
TRBJ2-2 | TRBV12-3/TRBV12-4 | few | - | CASSRDSVTGELFF | TGTGCCAGCAGTCGGGACTCCGTCACCGGGGAGCTGTTTTTT
TRBJ2-5 | TRBV20-1 | few | - | CSARAIGGGETQYF | TGCAGTGCCCGGGCAATTGGCGGTGGAGAGACCCAGTACTTC
TRBJ2-1 | TRBV11-2 | - | TRBD2 | CASSSPSGGARSYNEQFF | TGTGCCAGCAGCTCACCAAGCGGGGGGGCCCGCTCCTACAATGAGCAGTTCTTC
TRBJ2-2 | TRBV10-3 | few | - | CAISESTIANTGELFF | TGTGCCATCAGTGAGTCGACGATAGCGAACACCGGGGAGCTGTTTTTT
TRBJ2-1 | TRBV5-1 | many | - | CASSWGTGNEQFF | TGCGCCAGCAGCTGGGGCACAGGCAATGAGCAGTTCTTC
TRBJ2-7 | TRBV4-3 | - | TRBD1 | CASSHRDRGYEQYF | TGCGCCAGCAGCCACCGGGACAGGGGTTACGAGCAGTACTTC
TRBJ2-7 | TRBV5-1 | few | - | CASSDPSSTYEQYF | TGCGCCAGCAGCGATCCCAGTTCCACCTACGAGCAGTACTTC
TRBJ2-7 | TRBV20-1 | few | TRBD2 | CSATGGRIGYEQYF | TGCAGTGCTACTGGCGGGAGGATAGGCTACGAGCAGTACTTC
TRBJ2-7 | TRBV20-1 | - | TRBD1 | CSARYGGTGTVPQYF | TGCAGTGCTAGATATGGGGGGACAGGTACCGTCCCGCAGTACTTC
TRBJ2-7 | TRBV5-1 | few | TRBD1 | CASSLGSQGAYEQYF | TGCGCCAGCAGCTTGGGGTCACAGGGGGCCTACGAGCAGTACTTC
TRBJ2-5 | TRBV5-5 | few | TRBD1 | CASSGGTGRDKTQYF | TGTGCCAGCAGCGGCGGGACAGGGCGGGATAAGACCCAGTACTTC
TRBJ2-7 | TRBV28 | - | - | CASSLSRTVAYEQYF | TGTGCCAGCAGTTTGTCCCGGACGGTGGCCTACGAGCAGTACTTC
TRBJ2-7 | TRBV20-1 | few | - | CSARRGLADPYEQYF | TGCAGTGCTAGAAGGGGGCTAGCGGATCCCTACGAGCAGTACTTC